This T cell receptor beta chain was obtained from a study of blood T cell repertoires in COVID-19. The CDR3 contains 14 residues. CDR1 MDHEN and CDR2 SYDVKM come from the germline V gene. The ends were cut back, 10 bases at V and 0 bases at J, with 12 bases in the middle. Profiled with immunoSEQ multiplex PCR; TCRdb holds only in-frame clones, not every one. The sample lists a few hundred thousand clones; 84% were seen once. This sequence joins TRBV28 and TRBJ2-2, with a weak D call TRBD1 (6 bases). The specimen was peripheral blood. The source is a person in their 70s with COVID-19, enrolled during active disease. The CDR3 nucleotides read TGTGCCACCCTCTCAGGGGCGAACACCGGGGAGCTGTTTTTT. Residues: CATLSGANTGELFF.